The clone carrying this T cell receptor beta chain was detected only a few times. As yet, its antigen is unknown. The sample comes from a study of CD8 T cells in ankylosing spondylitis. Overall study results and limits: Ankylosing spondylitis blood appeared to carry a characteristic TCR beta motif of roughly 8 highly homologous variants.

The germline gives CDR1 DFQATT, CDR2 SNEGSKA (reference sequence). CDR3 length: 14 amino acids. Between the trimmed V and J ends, which lost 3 bases and 1 base, there was a span of 11 bases. TCRdb passed the 5' RACE reads through MiXCR, listing each CDR3 protein once. The sample has approximately 500,000 distinct CDR3 sequences, over 9.5% seen once; the top ten hold approximately 6.2%. This receptor was identified in a male donor with ankylosing spondylitis. The chain is built from TRBV20-1 and TRBJ2-3; D is undetermined. Sequenced material: blood, either unsorted or a sorted T cell fraction (not recorded which). The CDR3 spells CSASISEGTDTQYF. The DNA for the CDR3 is TGCAGTGCTAGTATAAGTGAGGGCACAGATACGCAGTATTTT.